This is a list of T cell receptor beta chains from one sample in a study of OX40 agonist ivuxolimab in advanced cancers. Here immunoSEQ multiplex PCR was the method, and the copy in TCRdb shows in-frame clones only, minus some. Of more than 55,000 clones in the sample, about 90% are singletons; the top ten hold about 14%. Sequenced material: CD4+ or CD8+ T cells sorted from blood, taken in a trial of the OX40 agonist ivuxolimab. The receptors come from an adult with an advanced solid tumor such as melanoma, head and neck, liver or kidney cancer. Each CDR3 is given without its conserved first and last residue. D genes are given only for firm matches.

V	D	CDR3
TRBV28	-	ASSPGGRGNTGELF
TRBV5-1	-	ASSPTTTLLAKNIQY
TRBV19	TRBD2	ASKRENEQF
TRBV7-2	-	ASSSQGSEAF
TRBV11-2	TRBD2	ASSSPRLAGIYEQF
TRBV7-6	-	ASSRGGLSSGKGHTEAF
TRBV7-9	-	ASSLVYSGNNEQF
TRBV12-5	-	ASGLRGGGGTEAF
TRBV7-6	-	ASSWGTGHQETQY
TRBV9	-	ASSAWEGYGYT
TRBV19	-	ASSIRETQY
TRBV21-1	-	ASRDRGSPLVGNEQF
TRBV7-6	-	ASREFGYNEQF
TRBV2	-	ASSWESEETQY
TRBV19	TRBD1	ASSIGGTGGNQPQH
TRBV9	-	ASSVGFTSSTDTQY
TRBV18	-	ASSLTGPPNTGELF
TRBV5-6	TRBD1	ASSLGPTGAPIQY
TRBV5-1	TRBD1	ASSFGQVLDEKLF
TRBV28	-	ASSLKGSGYT
TRBV19	-	ASFDRHGGFDTQY
TRBV19	-	ASRDSGANVLT
TRBV5-1	-	ASSIRTDSEQF
TRBV27	TRBD2	ASSLSSGRVPAY
TRBV7-2	TRBD2	ASSSVPSGRPYNEQF
TRBV7-2	TRBD2	ASSLGAGGRSGNEQF
TRBV28	-	ASRNDRGEQY
TRBV7-2	-	ASSIDRFLGYT
TRBV5-6	-	ASSRVTQQY
TRBV30	TRBD1	AWARQGLNYGYT
TRBV4-2	-	ASSQGQIATDGYT
TRBV4-3	TRBD1	ASSPGGGYTDTQY
TRBV5-8	-	ASSSSTDTQY
TRBV5-6	-	ASSAGQIMNTEAF
TRBV15	TRBD2	ATSRAGTSGGYNEQF
TRBV5-6	TRBD1	ASSPDRADEQF
TRBV29-1	-	SVGKDSNQPQH
TRBV2	-	ASSAEQGYGTEAF
TRBV5-6	-	ASSLAAYGYT
TRBV10-3	-	AISTGQTNTGELF
TRBV27	TRBD2	ASRTLRPGLAKGTDTQY
TRBV11-3	-	ASRDPGRGYNEQF
TRBV4-3	-	ASSQDPSSRDEQF